This TCR beta chain was recovered during a study of Tregs in tolerant kidney transplant recipients. The nonmyeloablative bone marrow transplants came from related graft donors, with transient mixed chimerism. This CDR3 has 12 amino acids. CDR1 is GTSNPN, CDR2 SVGIG, per germline (reference sequence). With 5 bases removed from V and 4 bases from J, the gap between germline ends came to 11 bases. This clone came up once. The data were produced by immunoSEQ multiplex PCR, yet TCRdb's version contains in-frame clones alone and is incomplete. The table records 20,000 to 25,000 clones, roughly 80% of them present only once.

Specimen: CD8+ T cells from blood (PBMCs), collected 6 months after the transplant. This sequence joins TRBV30 and TRBJ1-1; the D is unclear. The receptor was isolated from a human patient who received a combined kidney and bone marrow transplant. Some T cells may arise from the graft donor. CDR3 in DNA: TGTGCCTGGGGCGCGGGAGGCACTGAAGCTTTCTTT. Protein: CAWGAGGTEAFF.